The rows below give T cell receptor beta chains drawn from one sample of a study of shared clonotypes between healthy human individuals. Produced via immunoSEQ multiplex PCR; TCRdb's table is partial and in-frame only. The sample lists millions of clones, about 92% occurring once. Sequencing was done on a sample of naive CD4+ T cells sorted from blood. The receptors shown here come from a man aged 18 to 35 in good health. CDR3s include the opening cysteine and the closing phenylalanine or tryptophan. A D gene is named only where the DNA matches it firmly. Expanded clones get a size class; other rows say once, few or many, or leave the size out.

v_gene,j_gene,abundance,d_gene,CDR3aa,CDR3nt
TRBV18,TRBJ1-3,-,-,CASSPEGQGSSGNTIYF,TGTGCCAGCTCACCAGAGGGCCAGGGTTCCTCTGGAAACACCATATATTTT
TRBV6-5,TRBJ2-2,once,-,CASSLARLTGELFF,TGTGCCAGCAGCCTCGCAAGGTTAACCGGGGAGCTGTTTTTT
TRBV28,TRBJ1-4,once,-,CASSLPQSTNEKLFF,TGTGCCAGCAGTTTGCCACAGTCAACTAATGAAAAACTGTTTTTT
TRBV30,TRBJ1-4,-,-,CAWSVMVNEKLFF,TGTGCCTGGAGTGTAATGGTTAATGAAAAACTGTTTTTT
TRBV4-2,TRBJ2-2,-,TRBD1,CASSQEDRVSMSGELFF,TGTGCCAGCAGCCAAGAGGACAGGGTTTCTATGTCCGGGGAGCTGTTTTTT
TRBV7-9,TRBJ2-3,-,-,CASSSGTDTQYF,TGTGCCAGCAGCTCGGGCACAGATACGCAGTATTTT
TRBV6-5,TRBJ1-2,-,TRBD1,CASSYGRGNYGYTF,TGTGCCAGCAGTTACGGCAGGGGGAACTATGGCTACACCTTC
TRBV19,TRBJ1-2,-,-,CASSIVLSGSYGYTF,TGTGCCAGTAGTATAGTACTCTCAGGTTCCTATGGCTACACCTTC
TRBV10-2,TRBJ1-2,-,-,CASSESALRYGYTF,TGCGCCAGCAGTGAGTCGGCCTTACGCTATGGCTACACCTTC
TRBV5-1,TRBJ2-4,-,TRBD1,CASSLTGDDIQYF,TGCGCCAGCAGCTTAACAGGGGATGACATTCAGTACTTC
TRBV5-1,TRBJ2-2,-,TRBD2,CASSHDSGGPTGELFF,TGCGCCAGCAGCCACGATAGCGGGGGCCCCACCGGGGAGCTGTTTTTT
TRBV30,TRBJ2-5,-,-,CAWASGTQETQYF,TGTGCCTGGGCCTCAGGGACGCAAGAGACCCAGTACTTC
TRBV7-9,TRBJ2-5,-,TRBD1,CASSLGISGTGEETQYF,TGTGCCAGCAGCTTGGGGATTAGTGGGACAGGGGAAGAGACCCAGTACTTC
TRBV27,TRBJ2-7,-,TRBD2,CASSGLAGGSYEQYF,TGTGCCAGCTCCGGGCTAGCGGGAGGATCCTACGAGCAGTACTTC
TRBV6-5,TRBJ2-1,-,TRBD2,CASSWGLAERDEQFF,TGTGCCAGCAGTTGGGGACTAGCGGAGAGGGATGAGCAGTTCTTC
TRBV6-1,TRBJ2-1,few,TRBD2,CASTGLALYNEQFF,TGTGCCAGCACCGGACTAGCGCTTTACAATGAGCAGTTCTTC
TRBV10-1,TRBJ1-1,-,-,CASSESVNTEAFF,TGCGCCAGCAGTGAGTCTGTGAACACTGAAGCTTTCTTT
TRBV5-6,TRBJ2-6,-,TRBD1,CASSLRDRGVAGANVLTF,TGTGCCAGCAGCTTGAGGGACAGGGGGGTCGCCGGGGCCAACGTCCTGACTTTC
TRBV19,TRBJ2-3,-,TRBD2,CASSTPGSGRALDTQYF,TGTGCCAGTAGTACCCCAGGGAGCGGGAGGGCCTTGGATACGCAGTATTTT
TRBV18,TRBJ2-1,-,-,CASSPGEDNEQFF,TGTGCCAGCTCACCAGGGGAGGACAATGAGCAGTTCTTC
TRBV28,TRBJ1-6,-,TRBD1,CASRTPQGVSSPLHF,TGTGCCAGCAGAACCCCACAGGGGGTTTCTTCACCCCTCCACTTT
TRBV19,TRBJ1-2,-,-,CASSIPATNYGYTF,TGTGCCAGTAGTATACCCGCCACTAACTATGGCTACACCTTC
TRBV5-3,TRBJ2-3,-,TRBD2,CASPALAGLPDTQYF,TGTGCCAGTCCTGCTCTAGCGGGACTCCCAGATACGCAGTATTTT
TRBV7-3,TRBJ1-1,-,-,CASSQGYTNTEAFF,TGTGCCAGCAGCCAAGGGTACACGAACACTGAAGCTTTCTTT
TRBV6-6,TRBJ2-3,-,TRBD2,CASSHQRGSTDTQYF,TGTGCCAGCAGTCACCAGCGGGGTAGCACAGATACGCAGTATTTT
TRBV5-4,TRBJ2-7,-,-,CASRPGGKGGEQYF,TGTGCCAGCCGCCCTGGGGGGAAGGGGGGTGAGCAGTACTTC
TRBV2,TRBJ2-7,-,-,CASRPSLLRKQYF,TGTGCCAGCAGGCCCTCTCTCCTGAGAAAGCAGTACTTC
TRBV7-3,TRBJ2-3,-,-,CASSLTLNPSWDTQYF,TGTGCCAGCAGCTTAACTCTCAATCCGTCGTGGGATACGCAGTATTTT
TRBV6-1,TRBJ1-2,few,-,CASGEGKLGYTF,TGTGCCAGCGGTGAAGGGAAGCTGGGCTACACCTTC
TRBV13,TRBJ1-2,-,TRBD1,CASYYQGAWGYTF,TGTGCCAGCTATTATCAGGGGGCTTGGGGCTACACCTTC
TRBV11-3,TRBJ2-3,-,TRBD2,CASSHYLAGGGTDTQYF,TGTGCCAGCAGTCACTATCTAGCGGGAGGGGGGACAGATACGCAGTATTTT
TRBV7-3,TRBJ2-5,-,TRBD1,CASSLTGQGMGETQYF,TGTGCCAGCAGCTTAACGGGACAGGGGATGGGGGAGACCCAGTACTTC
TRBV18,TRBJ2-1,-,TRBD2,CASSPPTSGGEQFF,TGTGCCAGCTCACCACCGACTAGCGGGGGTGAGCAGTTCTTC
TRBV30,TRBJ2-7,-,-,CAWSAGAGVYEQYF,TGTGCCTGGAGTGCTGGGGCAGGGGTCTACGAGCAGTACTTC
TRBV6-1,TRBJ1-6,-,TRBD1,CASSGARQGANSPLHF,TGTGCCAGCAGTGGCGCCCGACAGGGGGCTAATTCACCCCTCCACTTT
TRBV5-1,TRBJ2-7,-,-,CASSLGFEQYF,TGCGCCAGCAGCTTGGGGTTCGAGCAGTACTTC
TRBV30,TRBJ2-3,-,TRBD2,CAWSVVAGGGDTQYF,TGTGCCTGGAGTGTTGTAGCCGGGGGAGGGGATACGCAGTATTTT
TRBV27,TRBJ2-5,-,-,CASSLRASLETQYF,TGTGCCAGCAGTTTAAGGGCTAGCTTGGAGACCCAGTACTTC
TRBV6-5,TRBJ1-2,-,-,CASSSDSFDGYTF,TGTGCCAGCAGCTCGGACAGTTTCGATGGCTACACCTTC
TRBV9,TRBJ2-2,-,-,CASSVMTVASGELFF,TGTGCCAGCAGCGTAATGACAGTAGCATCCGGGGAGCTGTTTTTT
TRBV19,TRBJ1-6,-,-,CASPRSASSYNSPLHF,TGTGCCAGTCCAAGGTCCGCGAGCTCCTATAATTCACCCCTCCACTTT
TRBV28,TRBJ2-7,-,TRBD2,CASSASGRAYEQYF,TGTGCCAGCAGTGCTAGCGGGAGGGCCTACGAGCAGTACTTC
TRBV10-3,TRBJ2-5,-,TRBD1,CAISGGQGSETQYF,TGTGCCATCAGTGGGGGACAGGGGTCAGAGACCCAGTACTTC
TRBV4-1,TRBJ2-1,-,-,CASSQATIYNEQFF,TGCGCCAGCAGCCAAGCGACTATCTACAATGAGCAGTTCTTC
TRBV11-2,TRBJ2-7,-,TRBD2,CASSPRVASGTGGEQYF,TGTGCCAGCAGCCCCCGGGTGGCTAGCGGGACTGGGGGCGAGCAGTACTTC
TRBV18,TRBJ2-1,-,-,CASSPPGTTYNEQFF,TGTGCCAGCTCACCACCGGGGACAACCTACAATGAGCAGTTCTTC
TRBV5-1,TRBJ1-1,-,-,CASSLVGGGNTEAFF,TGCGCCAGCAGCTTGGTAGGAGGGGGGAACACTGAAGCTTTCTTT
TRBV15,TRBJ2-7,-,-,CATSGGDPLIYEQYF,TGTGCCACCAGCGGAGGGGACCCACTAATCTACGAGCAGTACTTC